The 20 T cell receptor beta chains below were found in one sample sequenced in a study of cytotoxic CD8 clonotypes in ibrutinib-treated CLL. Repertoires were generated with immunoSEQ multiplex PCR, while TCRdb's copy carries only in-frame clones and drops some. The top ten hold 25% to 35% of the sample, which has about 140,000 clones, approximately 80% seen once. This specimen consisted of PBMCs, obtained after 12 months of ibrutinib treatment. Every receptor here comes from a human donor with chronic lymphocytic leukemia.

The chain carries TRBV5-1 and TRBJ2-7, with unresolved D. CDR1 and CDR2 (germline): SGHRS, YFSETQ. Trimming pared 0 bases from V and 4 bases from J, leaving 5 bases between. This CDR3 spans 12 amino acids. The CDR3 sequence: CASSLDQYEQYF. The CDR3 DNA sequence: TGCGCCAGCAGCTTGGATCAATACGAGCAGTACTTC. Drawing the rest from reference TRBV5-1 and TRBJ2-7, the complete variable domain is KAGVTQTPRYLIKTRGQQVTLSCSPISGHRSVSWYQQTPGQGLQFLFEYFSETQRNKGNFPGRFSGRQFSNSRSEMNVSTLELGDSALYLCASSLDQYEQYFGPGTRLTVT.

CDR3 bases: TGTGCCAGCAGTTTATCATATATTATGAACACTGAAGCTTTCTTT. Encoded protein: CASSLSYIMNTEAFF. The chain combines TRBV27 with TRBJ1-1, with D unclear. The V gene's germline CDR1 is MNHEY and CDR2 SMNVEV (reference sequence). Trimming took off 0 bases at V and 0 bases at J, with 8 bases between the two ends. The CDR3 totals 15 residues.

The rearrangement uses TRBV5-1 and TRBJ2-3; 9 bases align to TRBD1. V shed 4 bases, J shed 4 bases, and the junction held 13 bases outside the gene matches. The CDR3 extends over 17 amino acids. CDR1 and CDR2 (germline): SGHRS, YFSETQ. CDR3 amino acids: CASSLGPGQGPPDTQYF. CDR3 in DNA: TGCGCCAGCAGCCTGGGACCGGGACAGGGCCCCCCAGATACGCAGTATTTT.

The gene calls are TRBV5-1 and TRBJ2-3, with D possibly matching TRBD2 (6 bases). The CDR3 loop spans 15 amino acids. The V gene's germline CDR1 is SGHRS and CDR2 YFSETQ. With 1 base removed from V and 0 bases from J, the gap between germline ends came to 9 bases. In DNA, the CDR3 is TGCGCCAGCAGCTTGCCGACTAGTAGCACAGATACGCAGTATTTT. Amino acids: CASSLPTSSTDTQYF.

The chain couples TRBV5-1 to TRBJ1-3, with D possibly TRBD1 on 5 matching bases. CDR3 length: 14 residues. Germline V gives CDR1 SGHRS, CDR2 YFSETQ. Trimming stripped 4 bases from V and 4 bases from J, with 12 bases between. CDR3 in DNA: TGCGCCAGCAGCCCGAGGGGAGACGGAAACACCATATATTTT. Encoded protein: CASSPRGDGNTIYF.

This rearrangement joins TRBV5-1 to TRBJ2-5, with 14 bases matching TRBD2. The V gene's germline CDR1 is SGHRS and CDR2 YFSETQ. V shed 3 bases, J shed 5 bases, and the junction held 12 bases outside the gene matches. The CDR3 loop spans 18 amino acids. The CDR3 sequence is CASSSPRLAGGVGETQYF. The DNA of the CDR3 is TGCGCCAGCAGCTCCCCCAGACTAGCGGGAGGGGTCGGGGAGACCCAGTACTTC.

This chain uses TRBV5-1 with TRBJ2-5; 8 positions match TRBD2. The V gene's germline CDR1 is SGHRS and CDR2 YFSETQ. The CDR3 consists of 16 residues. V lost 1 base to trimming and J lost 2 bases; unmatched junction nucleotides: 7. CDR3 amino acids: CASSLSLAGGQETQYF. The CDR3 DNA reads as TGCGCCAGCAGCTTGTCTCTGGCGGGGGGACAAGAGACCCAGTACTTC.

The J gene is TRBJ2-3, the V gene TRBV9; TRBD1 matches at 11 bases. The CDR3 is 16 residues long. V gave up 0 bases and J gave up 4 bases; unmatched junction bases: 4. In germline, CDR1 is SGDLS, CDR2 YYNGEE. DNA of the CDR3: TGTGCCAGCAGCGTAGCCGGGACAGGGGGATCAGATACGCAGTATTTT. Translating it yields CASSVAGTGGSDTQYF.

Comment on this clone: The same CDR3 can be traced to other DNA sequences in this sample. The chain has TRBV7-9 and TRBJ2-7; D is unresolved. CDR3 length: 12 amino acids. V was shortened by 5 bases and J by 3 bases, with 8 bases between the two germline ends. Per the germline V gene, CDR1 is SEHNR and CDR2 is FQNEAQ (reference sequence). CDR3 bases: TGTGCCAGCAGCCGCCTTGGCTACGAGCAGTACTTC. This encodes CASSRLGYEQYF.

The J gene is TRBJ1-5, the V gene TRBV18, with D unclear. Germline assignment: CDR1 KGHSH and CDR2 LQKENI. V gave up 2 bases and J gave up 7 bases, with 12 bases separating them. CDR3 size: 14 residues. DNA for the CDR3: TGTGCCAGCTCACCAAGGGCAGTTGTACAGCCCCAGCATTTT. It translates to CASSPRAVVQPQHF.

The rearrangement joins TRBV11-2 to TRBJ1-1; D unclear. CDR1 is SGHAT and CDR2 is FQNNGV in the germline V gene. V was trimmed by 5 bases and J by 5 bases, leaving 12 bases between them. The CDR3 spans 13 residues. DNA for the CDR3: TGTGCCAGCAGCCGAGGCGCCCGGACTGAAGCTTTCTTT. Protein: CASSRGARTEAFF.

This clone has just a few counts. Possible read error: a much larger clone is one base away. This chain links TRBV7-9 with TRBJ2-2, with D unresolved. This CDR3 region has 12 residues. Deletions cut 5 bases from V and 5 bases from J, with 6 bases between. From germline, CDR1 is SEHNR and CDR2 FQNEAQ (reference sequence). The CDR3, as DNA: TGTGCCAGCAGCGTACGGACCGGGGAGCTGTTTTTT. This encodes CASSVRTGELFF. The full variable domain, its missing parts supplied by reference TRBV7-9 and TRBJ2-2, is DTGVSQNPRHKITKRGQNVTFRCDPISEHNRLYWYRQTLGQGPEFLTYFQNEAQLEKSRLLSDRFSAERPKGSFSTLEIQRTEQGDSAMYLCASSVRTGELFFGEGSRLTVL.

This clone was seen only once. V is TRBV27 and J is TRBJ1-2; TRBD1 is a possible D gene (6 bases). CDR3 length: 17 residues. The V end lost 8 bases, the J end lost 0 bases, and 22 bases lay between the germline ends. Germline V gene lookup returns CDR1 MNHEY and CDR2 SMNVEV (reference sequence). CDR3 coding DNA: TGTGCCAGCCGTCTCCTGGACGGCGGGGGCCCTAACTATGGCTACACCTTC. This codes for CASRLLDGGGPNYGYTF.

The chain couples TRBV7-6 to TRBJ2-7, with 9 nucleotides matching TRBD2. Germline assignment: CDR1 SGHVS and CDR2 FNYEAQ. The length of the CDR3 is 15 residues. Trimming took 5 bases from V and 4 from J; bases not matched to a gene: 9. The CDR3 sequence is CASSETSGASYEQYF. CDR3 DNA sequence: TGTGCCAGCAGCGAGACTAGCGGAGCCTCTTACGAGCAGTACTTC. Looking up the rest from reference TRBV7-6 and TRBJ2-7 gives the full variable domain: GAGVSQSPRYKVTKRGQDVALRCDPISGHVSLYWYRQALGQGPEFLTYFNYEAQQDKSGLPNDRFSAERPEGSISTLTIQRTEQRDSAMYRCASSETSGASYEQYFGPGTRLTVT.

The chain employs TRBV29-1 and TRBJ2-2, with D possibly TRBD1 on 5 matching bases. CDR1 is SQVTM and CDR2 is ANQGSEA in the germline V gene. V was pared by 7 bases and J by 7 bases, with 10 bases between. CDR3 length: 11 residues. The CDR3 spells CSADQGGELFF. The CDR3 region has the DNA TGCAGCGCCGATCAGGGCGGGGAGCTGTTTTTT.

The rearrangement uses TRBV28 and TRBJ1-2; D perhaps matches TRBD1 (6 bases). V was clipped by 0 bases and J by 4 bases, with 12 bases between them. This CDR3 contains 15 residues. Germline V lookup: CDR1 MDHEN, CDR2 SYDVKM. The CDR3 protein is CASSLWSRGGYGYTF. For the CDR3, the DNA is TGTGCCAGCAGTTTATGGTCCAGGGGTGGCTATGGCTACACCTTC.

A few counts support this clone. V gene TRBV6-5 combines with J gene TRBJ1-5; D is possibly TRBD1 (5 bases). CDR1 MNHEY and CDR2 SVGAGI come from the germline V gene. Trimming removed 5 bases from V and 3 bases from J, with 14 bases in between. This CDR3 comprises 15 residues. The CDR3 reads CASSQGGGVNQPQHF. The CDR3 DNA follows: TGTGCCAGCAGTCAGGGTGGGGGGGTCAATCAGCCCCAGCATTTT.

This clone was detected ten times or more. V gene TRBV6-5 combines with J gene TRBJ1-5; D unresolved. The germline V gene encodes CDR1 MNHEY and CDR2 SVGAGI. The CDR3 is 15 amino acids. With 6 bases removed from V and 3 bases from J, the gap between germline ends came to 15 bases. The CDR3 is CASSSREALNQPQHF. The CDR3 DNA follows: TGTGCCAGCAGCTCAAGGGAGGCCCTCAATCAGCCCCAGCATTTT.

CDR3 amino acids: CASSVEGQGAGGYTF. CDR3 sequence (DNA): TGTGCCAGCAGCGTAGAGGGACAGGGGGCAGGTGGCTACACCTTC. The V and J genes are TRBV9 and TRBJ1-2; 12 bases map to TRBD1. Germline V lookup: CDR1 SGDLS, CDR2 YYNGEE. The CDR3 extends over 15 amino acids. V shed 0 bases, J shed 7 bases, and the junction held 4 bases outside the gene matches. Full variable domain (remainder filled in from reference TRBV9 and TRBJ1-2): DSGVTQTPKHLITATGQRVTLRCSPRSGDLSVYWYQQSLDQGLQFLIQYYNGEERAKGNILERFSAQQFPDLHSELNLSSLELGDSALYFCASSVEGQGAGGYTFGSGTRLTVV.

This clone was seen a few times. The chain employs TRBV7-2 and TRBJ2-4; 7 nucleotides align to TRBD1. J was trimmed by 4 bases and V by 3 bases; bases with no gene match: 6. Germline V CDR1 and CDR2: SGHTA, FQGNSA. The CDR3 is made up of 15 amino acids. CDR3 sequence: CASSFPGTVKNIQYF. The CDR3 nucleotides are TGTGCCAGCAGCTTCCCTGGGACAGTTAAAAACATTCAGTACTTC.